One and the same sample provided the 27 T cell receptor beta chains below, sequenced in a study of vaccination and CD4 T cells after COVID-19. The treatment is: approximately 11-day PBMC culture with coronavirus spike peptide pools or control peptides (ViraFEST assay). The study sequenced cultured CD4+ T cell DNA using the Oncomine TCR Beta short-read assay. TCRdb analysed the PCR reads with MiXCR anew, one entry per CDR3 protein. The sample lists some 20,000 distinct CDR3 sequences, approximately 52% seen once, with around 2.3% in the top ten. Their recognized antigens are unknown. The specimen comprised CD4+ T cells from blood, cultured in vitro, sampled after SARS-CoV-2 vaccination. These receptors originate from a human donor who had recovered from COVID-19.

V gene TRBV6-5 combines with J gene TRBJ1-5; D gene ambiguous. The length of the CDR3 is 15 residues. V was clipped by 0 bases and J by 2 bases, with 8 bases between them. In germline, CDR1 is MNHEY, CDR2 SVGAGI. The CDR3 DNA is TGTGCCAGCAGTTACTCGCCGAGTGGCAATCAGCCCCAGCATTTT. Residues: CASSYSPSGNQPQHF.

The V and J genes are TRBV29-1 and TRBJ1-1; possible D gene TRBD1, 5 bases. This CDR3 contains 10 residues. The V gene's germline CDR1 is SQVTM and CDR2 ANQGSEA. V dropped 4 bases and J dropped 10 bases, with 10 bases sitting between them. The CDR3 coding sequence is TGCAGCGTTGTTGAGGGGAGAGCTTTCTTT. This translates into CSVVEGRAFF.

The chain joins TRBV6-1 to TRBJ2-7; 11 bases are a match to TRBD1. This CDR3 has 16 residues. The germline V gene has CDR1 MNHNS and CDR2 SASEGT. The V gene end was trimmed by 6 bases and the J gene end by 0 bases; junction bases not matched to a gene: 7. The CDR3 nucleotides read TGTGCCAGCAGCGATAGGGGGACAGGGGGCTCCTACGAGCAGTACTTC. This encodes CASSDRGTGGSYEQYF.

This clonotype was picked up a small number of times. The genes are TRBV6-1 and TRBJ1-1; D gene unclear. The CDR3 is 13 residues long. Germline V gene data show CDR1 as MNHNS and CDR2 as SASEGT. Trimming pared 1 base from V and 10 bases from J, leaving 13 bases between. CDR3 in amino acids: CASSEDRGRGAFF. The CDR3 coding sequence is TGTGCCAGCAGTGAAGATCGTGGGCGAGGAGCTTTCTTT.

The V and J genes are TRBV6-1 and TRBJ2-7; D is undetermined. This CDR3 comprises 12 residues. Germline values: CDR1 MNHNS, CDR2 SASEGT. V was shortened by 1 base and J by 3 bases, with 4 bases between the two germline ends. This chain's CDR3 is CASSEGGYEQYF. The CDR3 DNA follows: TGTGCCAGCAGTGAAGGGGGCTACGAGCAGTACTTC.

The chain has TRBV21-1 and TRBJ1-1. TRBV21-1 is tagged as a pseudogene. The CDR3 sequence is 15 residues long. CDR3 nucleotides: TGTGCCAGCAGCAAAGCCTGGATCAAGGACACTGAAGCTTTCTTT. Translation gives CASSKAWIKDTEAFF.

This clonotype showed up just a few times. The V gene is TRBV6-1, the J gene TRBJ2-6; no clear D. Germline V lookup: CDR1 MNHNS, CDR2 SASEGT. This CDR3 is 12 amino acids long. V shed 8 bases and J shed 0 bases, with 2 bases lying between them. The CDR3 DNA reads TGTGCCAGCCGCTCTGGGGCCAACGTCCTGACTTTC. Translation gives CASRSGANVLTF.

This clonotype came up a few times. The V and J genes are TRBV28 and TRBJ1-5; D not certain. V was cut by 5 bases and J by 0 bases, with 5 bases left in between. CDR3 length: 13 amino acids. Germline V gene lookup returns CDR1 MDHEN and CDR2 SYDVKM. The CDR3 here is CASSTISNQPQHF. The CDR3 DNA is TGTGCCAGCAGTACAATTAGCAATCAGCCCCAGCATTTT.

By sample fraction, this clonotype is medium-sized. The rearrangement links TRBV20-1 to TRBJ1-6; 12 bases match TRBD1. Unmatched junction bases numbered 9, after V lost 6 bases and J lost 9 bases. CDR1 and CDR2 from the germline V gene are DFQATT and SNEGSKA (reference sequence). CDR3 length: 15 residues. The CDR3, as DNA: TGCAGTGCCACCCTACCGGGACAGGGGGCTTCACCCCTCCACTTT. Translated: CSATLPGQGASPLHF.

The V gene is TRBV9, the J gene TRBJ1-1; 7 nucleotides match TRBD1. Germline V lookup: CDR1 SGDLS, CDR2 YYNGEE. The CDR3 runs 14 residues. J gave up 1 base and V 3 bases, and 3 bases lay outside the gene matches. The CDR3 nucleotides read TGTGCCAGCAGCGGACGGACAGGGAACACTGAAGCTTTCTTT. This gives the protein CASSGRTGNTEAFF.

The genes are TRBV5-4 and TRBJ1-2; 9 positions agree with TRBD1. Per germline, CDR1 SGHNT and CDR2 YYREEE (reference sequence). This CDR3 is built from 14 residues. After removal of 4 bases from V and 2 bases from J, the junction contained 3 bases not matched to a gene. In nucleotides, the CDR3 is TGTGCCAGCAGCCTTGACAGGGGGAACTATGGCTACACCTTC. Its translation is CASSLDRGNYGYTF.

This chain uses TRBV5-5 with TRBJ2-7, with a tentative D call TRBD2 (5 bases). Germline-derived CDR1 and CDR2 are SGHKS and YYEKEE (reference sequence). This CDR3 has 15 residues. Trimming removed 3 bases from V and 4 bases from J, with 17 bases in between. CDR3 residues: CASSSRVDSVYEQYF. As DNA, the CDR3 is TGTGCCAGCAGCTCGCGGGTGGACTCAGTTTACGAGCAGTACTTC.

V gene TRBV7-3 combines with J gene TRBJ1-1; no reliable D call. Germline V lookup: CDR1 SGHTA, CDR2 FQGTGA. Trimming took 3 bases from V and 1 from J, leaving 6 bases between them. The CDR3 is 13 amino acids. CDR3 amino acids: CASSFQENTEAFF. The CDR3 region has the DNA TGTGCCAGCAGCTTTCAAGAGAACACTGAAGCTTTCTTT.

This chain joins TRBV5-3 and TRBJ2-5; 9 bases agree with TRBD2. TRBV5-3 counts as an open reading frame of uncertain function. There are 17 residues in the CDR3. Trimming took 8 bases from V and 4 from J; bases not matched to a gene: 18. Written as DNA, the CDR3 is TGTGCCAGCACCTCTGGGTTTGCGGGAGGGCCAGGAGAGACCCAGTACTTC. Amino acid sequence: CASTSGFAGGPGETQYF.

This clonotype was counted between two and nine times. CDR3 DNA sequence: TGTGCCAGCAGCCCACCCGGGACAGGGTATCGTGGCTACACCTTC. It is translated as CASSPPGTGYRGYTF. The chain joins TRBV7-8 to TRBJ1-2; TRBD1 agrees at 9 bases. Germline CDR1 reads SGHVS; CDR2 reads FQNEAQ. CDR3 size: 15 residues. Losses at the gene ends were 5 bases for V and 7 bases for J; bases not matched to a gene: 11.

This chain links TRBV6-1 with TRBJ2-1, with 11 bases that match TRBD2. This CDR3 comprises 16 residues. Germline CDR1 and CDR2: MNHNS and SASEGT. V was clipped by 7 bases and J by 3 bases; unmatched bases: 8. CDR3 DNA sequence: TGTGCCAGCACCGCGGGGGGACTAGCGGTCTACAATGAGCAGTTCTTC. Amino acids: CASTAGGLAVYNEQFF.

The V and J genes are TRBV5-1 and TRBJ1-2; D call uncertain. The germline CDR1 and CDR2 sequences are SGHRS and YFSETQ. Trimming removed 2 bases at V and 4 bases at J, with 6 bases between. The CDR3 is 12 residues long. The CDR3 spells CASSFSSYGYTF. DNA of the CDR3: TGCGCCAGCAGCTTCTCGTCCTATGGCTACACCTTC.

The rearrangement uses TRBV7-2 and TRBJ2-7, with D possibly TRBD1 on 6 matching bases. V lost 5 bases to trimming and J lost 0 bases, with 20 bases between them. There are 17 residues in the CDR3. Germline CDR1 and CDR2: SGHTA and FQGNSA. The CDR3 is CASSLGVLQGLSYEQYF. CDR3 bases: TGTGCCAGCAGCCTAGGCGTCTTACAGGGCCTCTCCTACGAGCAGTACTTC.

The V and J genes are TRBV7-9 and TRBJ1-3; D not certain. Germline CDR1 and CDR2: SEHNR and FQNEAQ (reference sequence). V was shortened by 2 bases and J by 0 bases, with 8 bases between the two germline ends. CDR3 length equals 15 residues. The CDR3 DNA sequence: TGTGCCAGCAGCTTACTCGGGGTCTCTGGAAACACCATATATTTT. This gives the protein CASSLLGVSGNTIYF.

This clonotype was seen a handful of times. The V and J genes are TRBV25-1 and TRBJ1-1; TRBD1 matches at 10 bases. V gave up 7 bases and J gave up 10 bases; unmatched junction bases: 9. This CDR3 is 13 amino acids long. CDR1 and CDR2 from the germline V gene are MGHDK and SYGVNS. The CDR3 DNA reads as TGTGCCAGCATTCGGACAGGGGGGTTTGCAGCTTTCTTT. Residues: CASIRTGGFAAFF.

V is TRBV6-2 or TRBV6-3 and J is TRBJ2-2; perhaps D is TRBD1 or TRBD2 (6 bases each). V was cut by 7 bases and J by 4 bases, with 13 bases left in between. In germline, CDR1 is MNHEY, CDR2 SVGEGT. The CDR3 runs to 14 residues. This chain's CDR3 is CASKHEGGTGELFF. The CDR3 DNA is TGTGCCAGCAAACACGAGGGGGGCACCGGGGAGCTGTTTTTT.

V gene TRBV2 combines with J gene TRBJ2-1; tentatively, D is TRBD2 (6 bases). The V gene's germline CDR1 is SNHLY and CDR2 FYNNEI. V dropped 6 bases and J dropped 0 bases, with 15 bases sitting between them. CDR3 length: 16 residues. CDR3 sequence (DNA): TGTGCCAGCAGAACCCAGCGGGCGGCCTCCTACAATGAGCAGTTCTTC. Amino acids: CASRTQRAASYNEQFF.

The V gene is TRBV4-3, the J gene TRBJ2-3; D is uncertain. The CDR3 is made up of 15 amino acids. The germline V gene encodes CDR1 LGHNA and CDR2 YSLEER. V lost 0 bases, J lost 6 bases, and 13 bases lay in between. CDR3 loop: CASSQDHNRRDTQYF. CDR3 nucleotide sequence: TGCGCCAGCAGCCAAGATCATAATCGACGGGATACGCAGTATTTT.

The chain is built from TRBV11-3 and TRBJ2-3; no definite D call. V lost 3 bases to trimming and J lost 3 bases, with 1 base between them. There are 11 residues in the CDR3. Germline lookup yields CDR1 SGHNT and CDR2 YENEEA. For the CDR3, the DNA is TGTGCCAGCAGCTTGACAGATACGCAGTATTTT. Translated: CASSLTDTQYF. Supplemented by reference TRBV11-3 and TRBJ2-3, the full variable domain reads EAGVVQSPRYKIIEKKQPVAFWCNPISGHNTLYWYLQNLGQGPELLIRYENEEAVDDSQLPKDRFSAERLKGVDSTLKIQPAELGDSAVYLCASSLTDTQYFGPGTRLTVL.

This clonotype has just a few counts. V and J are TRBV24-1 and TRBJ1-1, with 9 bases identical to TRBD1. Per the germline V gene, CDR1 is KGHDR and CDR2 is SFDVKD. The trim removed 2 bases at V and 1 base at J, leaving 4 bases unmatched. The CDR3 loop spans 16 amino acids. The CDR3 is CATSDWDRVPNTEAFF. CDR3 DNA sequence: TGTGCCACCAGTGATTGGGACAGGGTACCGAACACTGAAGCTTTCTTT.

CDR3 nucleotide sequence: TGTGCCAGTAGGAGGTCCTCGGCTCAGCCCCAGCATTTT. Encoded protein: CASRRSSAQPQHF. The chain employs TRBV19 and TRBJ1-5; D uncertain. Per germline, CDR1 LNHDA and CDR2 SQIVND (reference sequence). The CDR3 length is 13 residues. V was cut by 6 bases and J by 6 bases, with 12 bases left in between.

This chain joins TRBV19 and TRBJ1-5, with TRBD1 matching over 9 bases. V lost 5 bases to trimming and J lost 5 bases; unmatched junction nucleotides: 10. Germline values: CDR1 LNHDA, CDR2 SQIVND (reference sequence). The CDR3 has 16 amino acids. CDR3 loop: CASSVVQGARDQPQHF. CDR3 DNA: TGTGCCAGTAGTGTCGTACAGGGGGCTAGAGATCAGCCCCAGCATTTT.